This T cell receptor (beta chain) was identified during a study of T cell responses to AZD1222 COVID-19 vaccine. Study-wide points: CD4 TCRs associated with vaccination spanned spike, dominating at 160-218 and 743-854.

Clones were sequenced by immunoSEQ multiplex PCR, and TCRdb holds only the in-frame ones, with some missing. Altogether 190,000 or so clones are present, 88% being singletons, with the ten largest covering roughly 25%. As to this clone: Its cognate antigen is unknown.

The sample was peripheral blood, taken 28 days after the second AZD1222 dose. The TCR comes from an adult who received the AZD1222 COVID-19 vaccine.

The CDR3 DNA follows: TGTGCCAGTCCCGGGGACAGGGACTCCTACGAGCAGTACTTC. This codes for CASPGDRDSYEQYF. V usage is TRBV19 and J usage is TRBJ2-7, with 9 bases fitting TRBD1. The CDR3 covers 14 residues. Germline CDR1 LNHDA, CDR2 SQIVND (reference sequence). The ends lost 8 bases at V and 0 bases at J; junction bases unmatched: 5.